The sequence of this T cell receptor (beta chain) was determined in a study of OX40 agonist ivuxolimab in advanced cancers. Study overall: Patients received intravenous ivuxolimab every 2 weeks at 0.01 to 10 mg/kg. Notes on the study in general: In the 0.1 to 3.0 mg/kg range, CD4+ and CD8+ blood T cells had expanded clonally by week 6.

There are 15 residues in the CDR3. A note on this clone: Antigen: not known.

The repertoire was sequenced with immunoSEQ multiplex PCR; TCRdb's copy has only in-frame clones and lacks some. The sample has tens of thousands of clones; roughly 90% are singletons. No patient had autoimmune disease or received systemic immunosuppression. This clonotype was obtained from an adult with an advanced solid tumor such as melanoma, head and neck, liver or kidney cancer. Sequences were derived from CD4+ or CD8+ T cells sorted from blood, sampled in a trial of the OX40 agonist ivuxolimab. This sequence joins TRBV12-2 and TRBJ1-2. TRBV12-2 counts as a pseudogene. CDR3 protein: CASRLVMAGDYGYTF. The CDR3 nucleotides are TGTGCAAGTCGCTTAGTTATGGCGGGAGACTATGGCTACACCTTC.